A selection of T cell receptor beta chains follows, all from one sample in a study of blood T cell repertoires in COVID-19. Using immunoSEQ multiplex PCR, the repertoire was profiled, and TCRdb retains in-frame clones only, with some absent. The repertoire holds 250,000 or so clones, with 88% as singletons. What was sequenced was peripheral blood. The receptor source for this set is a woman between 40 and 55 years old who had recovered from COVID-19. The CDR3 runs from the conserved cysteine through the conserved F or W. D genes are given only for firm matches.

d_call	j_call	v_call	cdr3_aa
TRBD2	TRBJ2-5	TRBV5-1	CASSSGSGSGETQYF
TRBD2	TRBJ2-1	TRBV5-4	CASSPRGREGDGEQFF
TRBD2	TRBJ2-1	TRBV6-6	CASSRGLAGGKATEQFF
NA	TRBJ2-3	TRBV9	CASSVAPAGDTQYF
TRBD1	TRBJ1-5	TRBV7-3	CASSPDRGPNQPQHF
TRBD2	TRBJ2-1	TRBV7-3	CASSLSGATYNEQFF
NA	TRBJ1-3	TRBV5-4	CASSLAGLSGNTIYF
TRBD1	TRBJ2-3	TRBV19	CASRSRGQGSDTQYF
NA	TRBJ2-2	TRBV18	CASSPHPPTNTGELFF
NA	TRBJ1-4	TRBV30	CGLGSGEKLFF
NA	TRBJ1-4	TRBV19	CASSIWDSPPQELFF
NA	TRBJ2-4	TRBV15	CATSRDRAGAGGIQYF
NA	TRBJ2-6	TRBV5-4	CASSKEAGANVLTF
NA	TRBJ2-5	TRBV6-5	CASTRGGARETQYF
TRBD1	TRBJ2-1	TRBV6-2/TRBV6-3	CASSPAGQGANEQFF
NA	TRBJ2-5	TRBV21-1	CASSKGMRREPFQETQYF
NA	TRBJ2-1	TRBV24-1	CATSGRGGTYNEQFF
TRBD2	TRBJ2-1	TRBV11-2	CASSRGLDNNEQFF
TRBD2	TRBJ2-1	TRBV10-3	CATAEFSGGGQFF
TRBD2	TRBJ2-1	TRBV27	CASSRGPPAGGEGEQFF
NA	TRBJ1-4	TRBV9	CASSVGATNEKLFF
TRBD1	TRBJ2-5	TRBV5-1	CASSVQGVTETQYF